This TCR beta chain was identified during a study of cytomegalovirus exposure and HLA in healthy donors. Study in general: Later, an analysis reported that the 110 or so validation repertoires had used the same platform as the roughly 650 first-cohort repertoires.

It was the approximately 120-subject validation cohort, separate from the 666-subject first cohort, to which the donors belonged. The assay was immunoSEQ multiplex PCR, and TCRdb's table has in-frame clones only and misses some. The profile covers hundreds of thousands of clones, with around 87% appearing a single time and roughly 0.93% taken by the ten largest. General study findings and limits: Among the CMV-associated chains, a few were confirmed in vitro as specific for CMV antigens. The authors enumerated some 160 TCR beta chains as linked to cytomegalovirus.

The germline V gene has CDR1 SGHNT and CDR2 YYREEE (reference sequence). V gave up 3 bases and J gave up 8 bases; unmatched junction bases: 10. The CDR3 contains 15 residues. On this clone: Antigen: not known.

The TCR sequence derives from a woman aged 18-35 years in good health and CMV-seronegative. Material for sequencing was PBMCs. This chain links TRBV5-4 with TRBJ2-1, with 8 bases matching TRBD2. This CDR3 is CASSSRPSGSYEQFF. The CDR3 nucleotides are TGTGCCAGCAGCTCCCGACCAAGCGGGAGCTATGAGCAGTTCTTC.